This entry describes one TCR beta chain. This CDR3 has 16 residues. The ends were cut back, 1 base at V and 3 bases at J, with 16 bases in the middle. CDR1 is MNHEY and CDR2 is SVGAGI in the germline V gene. In the study's own analysis: It was from reference gene primer amplification that nucleated cell counts were estimated. The repertoire was sequenced with immunoSEQ multiplex PCR; TCRdb's copy has only in-frame clones and lacks some. The V and J calls and clone size are taken from that table; D and trimming were inferred from the DNA. This table holds tens of thousands of clones, around 73% found once. This entry belongs to a study of blood T cell repertoires in COVID-19. Looking at the study overall: Acute-phase and convalescent COVID-19 samples originated in the United States, Italy and Spain. T cells, B-cell-depleted T cells, or PBMCs provided the cDNA or gDNA that served as material.

The genes are TRBV6-5 and TRBJ2-7, with a tentative D call TRBD1 (6 bases). This clonotype was sampled from an older man with acute or convalescent COVID-19. Sequenced input: peripheral blood. DNA of the CDR3: TGTGCCAGCAGTTACTATCCCGGGACAACGTTCTACGAGCAGTACTTC. Protein product: CASSYYPGTTFYEQYF.